This section outlines one TCR beta chain sequence together with its context. The target antigen is unknown. This sample stems from a study of T cell responses to AZD1222 COVID-19 vaccine. Trimming at V came to 0 bases and at J to 12 bases, leaving 7 bases not matched to a gene. The CDR3 is 15 residues long. CDR1 is MNHNS, CDR2 SASEGT, per germline. Study observations and caveats: Sampling that yielded the repertoires occurred only after the peak T cell response. The sample set comprised mostly white British donors with more females, and clonal diversity was possibly underestimated.

TCRdb's table, derived via immunoSEQ multiplex PCR, lists solely in-frame clones and lacks some. The sample carries about 150,000 clones, about 91% recorded once. V usage is TRBV6-1 and J usage is TRBJ1-6; TRBD1 aligns across 8 bases. The sequence derives from an adult in good health. Sample: peripheral blood, taken on day 0 of AZD1222 vaccination. As DNA, the CDR3 is TGTGCCAGCAGTGAAGCCGGGACAGGAATAGTACCCCTCCACTTT. Amino acids: CASSEAGTGIVPLHF.